The 4 T cell receptor beta chains below come from one sample, sequenced in a study of OX40 agonist ivuxolimab in advanced cancers. This table comes from immunoSEQ multiplex PCR, and its TCRdb copy is limited to in-frame clones, with some not included. Of 95,000 to 120,000 clones listed, around 90% are singletons. This specimen was CD4+ or CD8+ T cells sorted from blood, taken in a trial of the OX40 agonist ivuxolimab. The receptors originated from an adult with an advanced solid tumor such as melanoma, head and neck, liver or kidney cancer.

The chain carries TRBV6-1 and TRBJ2-2; TRBD2 matches at 12 bases. Losses at the gene ends were 4 bases for V and 0 bases for J; bases not matched to a gene: 6. The CDR3 has 18 residues. Germline CDR1 and CDR2: MNHNS and SASEGT. This CDR3 is CASSAPSGGASNTGELFF. The CDR3, as DNA: TGTGCCAGCAGTGCCCCTAGCGGGGGGGCCTCGAACACCGGGGAGCTGTTTTTT.

J is TRBJ1-1 and V is TRBV30; D may be TRBD1 (6 bases). V lost 8 bases and J lost 5, with 9 bases in between. CDR3 size: 10 residues. Germline CDR1 and CDR2: GTSNPN and SVGIG (reference sequence). Here the CDR3 reads CAGGRTEAFF. CDR3 sequence (DNA): TGTGCCGGGGGGCGAACTGAAGCTTTCTTT.

The V and J genes are TRBV6-5 and TRBJ1-3; no clear D gene. This CDR3 has 14 residues. With 4 bases removed from V and 0 bases from J, the gap between germline ends came to 7 bases. The germline CDR1 and CDR2 sequences are MNHEY and SVGAGI. Here the CDR3 DNA reads TGTGCCAGCAGTTTCGGGAGCTCTGGAAACACCATATATTTT. Its protein product is CASSFGSSGNTIYF.

The chain uses TRBV19 and TRBJ2-7; D may be TRBD1 or TRBD2 (5 bases each). Germline CDR1 and CDR2: LNHDA and SQIVND (reference sequence). Trimming shortened V by 1 base and J by 2 bases, and 18 bases separated the two germline ends. This CDR3 is 17 amino acids long. The CDR3 sequence: CASSIGSGFSDAYEQYF. The CDR3 DNA reads as TGTGCCAGTAGTATAGGCTCAGGGTTTAGCGACGCCTACGAGCAGTACTTC.